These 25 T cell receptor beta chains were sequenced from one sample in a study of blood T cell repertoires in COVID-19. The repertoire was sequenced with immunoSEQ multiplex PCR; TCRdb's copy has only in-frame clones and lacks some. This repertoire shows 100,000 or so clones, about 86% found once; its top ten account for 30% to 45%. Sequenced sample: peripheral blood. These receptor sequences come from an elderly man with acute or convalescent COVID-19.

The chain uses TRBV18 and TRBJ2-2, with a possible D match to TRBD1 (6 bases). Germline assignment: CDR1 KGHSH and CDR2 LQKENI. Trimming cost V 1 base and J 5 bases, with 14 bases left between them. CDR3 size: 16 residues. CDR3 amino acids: CASSPQVTTGTGELFF. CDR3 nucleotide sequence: TGTGCCAGCTCACCACAGGTTACAACAGGGACCGGGGAGCTGTTTTTT.

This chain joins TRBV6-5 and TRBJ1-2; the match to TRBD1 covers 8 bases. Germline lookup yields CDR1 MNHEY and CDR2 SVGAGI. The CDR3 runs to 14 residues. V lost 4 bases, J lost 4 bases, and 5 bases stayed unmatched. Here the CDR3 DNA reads TGTGCCAGCAGTTCTGCAGGGGGCTCCTATGGCTACACCTTC. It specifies CASSSAGGSYGYTF.

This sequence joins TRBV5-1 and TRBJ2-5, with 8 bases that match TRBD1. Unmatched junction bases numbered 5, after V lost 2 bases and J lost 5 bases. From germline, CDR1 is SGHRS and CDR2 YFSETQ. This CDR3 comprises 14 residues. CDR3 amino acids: CASSLTGGSETQYF. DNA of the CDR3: TGCGCCAGCAGCTTAACAGGGGGAAGTGAGACCCAGTACTTC.

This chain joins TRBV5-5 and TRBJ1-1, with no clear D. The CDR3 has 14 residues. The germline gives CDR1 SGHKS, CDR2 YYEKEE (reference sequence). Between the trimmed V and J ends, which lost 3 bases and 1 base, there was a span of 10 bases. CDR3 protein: CASSSDGRNTEAFF. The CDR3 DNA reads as TGTGCCAGCAGCTCCGACGGGAGGAACACTGAAGCTTTCTTT.

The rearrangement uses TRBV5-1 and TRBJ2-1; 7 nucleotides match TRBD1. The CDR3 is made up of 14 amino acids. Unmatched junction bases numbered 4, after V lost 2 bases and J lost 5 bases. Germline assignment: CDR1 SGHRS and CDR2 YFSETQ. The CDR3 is CASSFRDSDNEQFF. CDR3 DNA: TGCGCCAGCAGCTTCCGGGACAGTGACAATGAGCAGTTCTTC.

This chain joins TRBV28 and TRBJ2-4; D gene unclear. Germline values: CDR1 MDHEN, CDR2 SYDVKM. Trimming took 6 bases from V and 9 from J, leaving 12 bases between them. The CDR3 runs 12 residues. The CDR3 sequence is CASSPVVGIQYF. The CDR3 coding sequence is TGTGCCAGCAGCCCGGTCGTCGGCATTCAGTACTTC.

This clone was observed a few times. CDR3 region: CASSVGTSVSYEQYF. CDR3 in DNA: TGTGCCAGCAGCGTCGGGACTAGCGTCTCCTACGAGCAGTACTTC. V and J are TRBV9 and TRBJ2-7, with TRBD2 matching 10 bases. The CDR3 loop spans 15 amino acids. Germline V lookup: CDR1 SGDLS, CDR2 YYNGEE. With 2 bases clipped from V and 0 bases from J, the junction kept 2 bases outside the gene matches.

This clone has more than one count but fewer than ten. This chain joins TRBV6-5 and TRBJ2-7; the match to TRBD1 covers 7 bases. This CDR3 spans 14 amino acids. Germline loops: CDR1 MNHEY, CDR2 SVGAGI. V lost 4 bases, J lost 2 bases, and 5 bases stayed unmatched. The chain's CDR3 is CASSSRQGPYEQYF. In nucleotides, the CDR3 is TGTGCCAGCAGTTCGAGACAGGGTCCCTACGAGCAGTACTTC.

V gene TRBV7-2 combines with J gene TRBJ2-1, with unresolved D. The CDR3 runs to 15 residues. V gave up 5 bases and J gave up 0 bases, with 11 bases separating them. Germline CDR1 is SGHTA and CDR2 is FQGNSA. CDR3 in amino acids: CASSPDKSSYNEQFF. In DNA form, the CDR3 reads TGTGCCAGCAGCCCAGACAAGAGCTCCTACAATGAGCAGTTCTTC. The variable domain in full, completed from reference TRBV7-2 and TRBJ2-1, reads GAGVSQSPSNKVTEKGKDVELRCDPISGHTALYWYRQSLGQGLEFLIYFQGNSAPDKSGLPSDRFSAERTGGSVSTLTIQRTQQEDSAVYLCASSPDKSSYNEQFFGPGTRLTVL.

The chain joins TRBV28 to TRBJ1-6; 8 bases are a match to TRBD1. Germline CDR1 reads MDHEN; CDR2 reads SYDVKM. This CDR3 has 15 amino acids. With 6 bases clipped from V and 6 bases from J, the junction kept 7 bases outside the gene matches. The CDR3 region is CASSTGGFANSPLHF. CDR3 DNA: TGTGCCAGCAGCACAGGGGGTTTCGCTAATTCACCCCTCCACTTT.

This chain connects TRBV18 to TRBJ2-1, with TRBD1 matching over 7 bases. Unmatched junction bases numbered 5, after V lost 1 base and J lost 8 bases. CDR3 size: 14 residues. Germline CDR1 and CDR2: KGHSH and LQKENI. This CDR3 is CASSPRQGVDEQFF. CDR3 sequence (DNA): TGTGCCAGCTCACCACGACAGGGTGTCGATGAGCAGTTCTTC.

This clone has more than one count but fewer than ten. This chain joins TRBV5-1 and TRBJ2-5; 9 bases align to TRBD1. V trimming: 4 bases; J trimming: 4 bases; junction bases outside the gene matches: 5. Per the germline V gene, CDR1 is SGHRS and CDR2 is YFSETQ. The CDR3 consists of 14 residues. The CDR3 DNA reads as TGCGCCAGCAGCCCCGGACAGGGGCGAGAGACCCAGTACTTC. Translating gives CASSPGQGRETQYF. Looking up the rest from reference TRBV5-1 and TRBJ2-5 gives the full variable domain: KAGVTQTPRYLIKTRGQQVTLSCSPISGHRSVSWYQQTPGQGLQFLFEYFSETQRNKGNFPGRFSGRQFSNSRSEMNVSTLELGDSALYLCASSPGQGRETQYFGPGTRLLVL.

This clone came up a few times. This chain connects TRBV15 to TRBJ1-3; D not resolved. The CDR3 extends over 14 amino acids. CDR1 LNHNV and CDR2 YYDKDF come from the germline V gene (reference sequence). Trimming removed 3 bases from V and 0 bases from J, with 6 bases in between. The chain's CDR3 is CATSSQFSGNTIYF. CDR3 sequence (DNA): TGTGCCACCAGCAGCCAGTTCTCTGGAAACACCATATATTTT. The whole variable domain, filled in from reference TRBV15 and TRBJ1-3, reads DAMVIQNPRYQVTQFGKPVTLSCSQTLNHNVMYWYQQKSSQAPKLLFHYYDKDFNNEADTPDNFQSRRPNTSFCFLDIRSPGLGDTAMYLCATSSQFSGNTIYFGEGSWLTVV.

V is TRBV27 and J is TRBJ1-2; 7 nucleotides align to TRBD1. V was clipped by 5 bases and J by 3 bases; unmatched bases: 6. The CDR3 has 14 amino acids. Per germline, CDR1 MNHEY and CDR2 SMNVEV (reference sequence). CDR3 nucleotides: TGTGCCAGCAGTCCTGGACAGGACGACTATGGCTACACCTTC. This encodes CASSPGQDDYGYTF.

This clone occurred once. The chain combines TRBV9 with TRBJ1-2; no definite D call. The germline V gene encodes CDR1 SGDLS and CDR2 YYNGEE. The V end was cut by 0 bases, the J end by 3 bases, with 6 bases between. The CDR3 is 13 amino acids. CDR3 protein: CASSVAPDYGYTF. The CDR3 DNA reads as TGTGCCAGCAGCGTAGCGCCGGACTATGGCTACACCTTC.

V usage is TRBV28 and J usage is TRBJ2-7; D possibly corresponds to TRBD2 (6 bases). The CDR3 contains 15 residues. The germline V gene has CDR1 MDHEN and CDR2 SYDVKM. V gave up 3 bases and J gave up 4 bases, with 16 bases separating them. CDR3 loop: CASSFPGETEYEQYF. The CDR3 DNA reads TGTGCCAGCAGTTTCCCGGGGGAGACTGAGTACGAGCAGTACTTC.

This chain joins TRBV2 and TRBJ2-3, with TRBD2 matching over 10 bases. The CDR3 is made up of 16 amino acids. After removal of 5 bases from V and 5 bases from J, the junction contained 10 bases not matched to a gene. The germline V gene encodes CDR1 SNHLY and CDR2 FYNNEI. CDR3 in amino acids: CASSPLAGERGDTQYF. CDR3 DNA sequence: TGTGCCAGCAGTCCTCTAGCGGGAGAGCGAGGAGATACGCAGTATTTT.

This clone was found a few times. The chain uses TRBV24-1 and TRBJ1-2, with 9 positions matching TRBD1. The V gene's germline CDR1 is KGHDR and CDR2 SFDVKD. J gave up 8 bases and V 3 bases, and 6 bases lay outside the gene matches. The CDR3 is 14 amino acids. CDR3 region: CATSDPGTGRGYTF. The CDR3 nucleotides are TGTGCCACCAGTGATCCCGGGACAGGGAGGGGCTACACCTTC.

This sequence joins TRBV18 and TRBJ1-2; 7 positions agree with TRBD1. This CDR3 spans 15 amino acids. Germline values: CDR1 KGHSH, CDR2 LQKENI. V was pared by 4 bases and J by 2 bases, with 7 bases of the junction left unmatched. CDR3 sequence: CASSLTDRANYGYTF. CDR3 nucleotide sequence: TGTGCCAGCTCACTCACAGACAGGGCCAACTATGGCTACACCTTC.

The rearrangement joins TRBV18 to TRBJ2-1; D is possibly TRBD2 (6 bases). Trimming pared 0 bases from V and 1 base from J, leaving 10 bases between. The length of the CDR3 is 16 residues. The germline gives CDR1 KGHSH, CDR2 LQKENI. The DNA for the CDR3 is TGTGCCAGCTCACCACCGACGGGACTTTCCTACAATGAGCAGTTCTTC. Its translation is CASSPPTGLSYNEQFF.

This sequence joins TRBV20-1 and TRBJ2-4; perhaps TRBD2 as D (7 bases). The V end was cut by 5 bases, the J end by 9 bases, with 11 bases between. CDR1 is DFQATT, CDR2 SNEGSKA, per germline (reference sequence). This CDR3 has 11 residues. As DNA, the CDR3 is TGCAGTGCTGTAGGGGGGGGCATTCAGTACTTC. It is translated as CSAVGGGIQYF.

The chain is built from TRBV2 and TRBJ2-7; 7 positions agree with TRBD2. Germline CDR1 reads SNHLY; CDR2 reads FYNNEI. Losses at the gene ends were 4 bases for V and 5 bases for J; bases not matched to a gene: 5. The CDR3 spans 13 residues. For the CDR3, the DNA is TGTGCCAGCAGTGTGAGACTAGCAGACGAGCAGTACTTC. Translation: CASSVRLADEQYF.

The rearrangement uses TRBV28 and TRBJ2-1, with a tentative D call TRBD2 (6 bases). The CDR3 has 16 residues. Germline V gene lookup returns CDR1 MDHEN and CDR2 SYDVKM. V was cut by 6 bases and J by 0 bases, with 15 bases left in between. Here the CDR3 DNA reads TGTGCCAGCAGCCCCCCGACTAGGAGCTCCTACAATGAGCAGTTCTTC. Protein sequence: CASSPPTRSSYNEQFF.

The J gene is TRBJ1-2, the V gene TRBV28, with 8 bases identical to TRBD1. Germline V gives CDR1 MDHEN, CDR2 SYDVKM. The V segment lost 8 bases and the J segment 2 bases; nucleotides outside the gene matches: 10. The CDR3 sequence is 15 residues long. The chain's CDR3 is CASRTGGTVNYGYTF. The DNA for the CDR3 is TGTGCCAGCCGTACAGGGGGGACAGTGAACTATGGCTACACCTTC.

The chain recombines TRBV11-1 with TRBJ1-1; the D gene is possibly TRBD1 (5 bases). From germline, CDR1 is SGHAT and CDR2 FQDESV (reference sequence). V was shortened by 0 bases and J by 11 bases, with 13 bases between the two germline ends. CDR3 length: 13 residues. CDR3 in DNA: TGTGCCAGCAGCTTAGCGCACGGGGGGGTGGCTTTCTTT. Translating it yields CASSLAHGGVAFF.